The clone carrying this T cell receptor beta chain was picked up many times. The antigen remains unidentified. The CDR3 has 13 amino acids. Trimming left V 7 bases short and J 8 bases short, with 17 bases between. This record belongs to a study of T cells in Graves' hyperthyroidism and ophthalmopathy. Overall study context: It was at initial diagnosis, before any treatment, that peripheral blood was collected. Study-wide findings and caveats: The model's output predicted ophthalmopathy at a median of about 6.5 months prior to onset.

The source material, RNA transcripts, was used to amplify TCR beta CDR3 regions. HTBI primers were the set used in a first-round RT-PCR of the TCR CDR3. TCRdb redid the calling of the multiplex PCR reads with MiXCR, one entry per CDR3 protein. This sample yields 550,000 to 700,000 distinct CDR3 sequences, of which over 12% are seen a single time; over 3.5% belongs to the top ten. This chain uses TRBV12-3 or TRBV12-4 with TRBJ1-2; D remains unclear. The sample was blood. This receptor was identified in a woman aged 40-49 years with Graves' ophthalmopathy. CDR3 protein: CASTPLVGRGYTF. CDR3 nucleotide sequence: TGTGCCAGCACTCCTCTAGTAGGCCGGGGCTACACCTTC.